This T cell receptor (beta chain) emerged from a study of shared clonotypes between healthy human individuals. Whole-study context: Each donor's CD8 memory used one plate, CD8 naive two, each CD4 subset three. Study outcomes and limitations: Non-shared clonotypes had lower generation probabilities than those shared by all four donors.

Germline lookup yields CDR1 PRHDT and CDR2 FYEKMQ (reference sequence). V lost 0 bases, J lost 12 bases, and 9 bases stayed unmatched. This CDR3 comprises 14 residues. Sequenced by immunoSEQ multiplex PCR; TCRdb stores in-frame clones only, minus some. This table has some 690,000 clones, 80% to 95% appearing once. Donors included only healthy HIV-negative adults lacking recent acute infections or vaccinations. As concerns this clone: Its antigen is not identified.

The chain is built from TRBV13 and TRBJ1-2, with TRBD1 matching over 8 bases. The sequenced sample consisted of memory CD8+ T cells from PBMCs. As for subset: CD45RO+ cells pooled with CCR7-negative TemRA cells. This clonotype originated in a young man in good health. Some clones in this sample may be carry-over from other donors' samples. The CDR3 nucleotides are TGTGCCAGCAGCTTAGGGGGCAGGGGGCCTTCTGACACCTTC. Amino acids: CASSLGGRGPSDTF.